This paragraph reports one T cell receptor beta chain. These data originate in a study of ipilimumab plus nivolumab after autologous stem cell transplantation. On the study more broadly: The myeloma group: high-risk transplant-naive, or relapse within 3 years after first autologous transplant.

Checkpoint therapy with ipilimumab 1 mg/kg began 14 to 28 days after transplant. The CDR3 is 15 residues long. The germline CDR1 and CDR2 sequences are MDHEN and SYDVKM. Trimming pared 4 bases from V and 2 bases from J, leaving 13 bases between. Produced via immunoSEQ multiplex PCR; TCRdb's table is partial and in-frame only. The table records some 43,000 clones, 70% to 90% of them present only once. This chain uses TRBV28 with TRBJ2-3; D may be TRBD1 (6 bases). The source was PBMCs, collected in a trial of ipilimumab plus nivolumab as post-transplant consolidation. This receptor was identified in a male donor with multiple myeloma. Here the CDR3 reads CASSSTGWDTDTQYF. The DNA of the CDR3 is TGTGCCAGCAGTTCCACAGGGTGGGACACAGATACGCAGTATTTT.